One and the same sample provided the 8 T cell receptor beta chains below, sequenced in a study of blood T cell repertoires in COVID-19. Sequenced by immunoSEQ multiplex PCR; TCRdb stores in-frame clones only, minus some. Of 80,000 or so clones in the sample, approximately 86% were seen once. The source material was peripheral blood. These receptors were taken from a human donor in a cohort sampled during active COVID-19.

The genes are TRBV7-9 and TRBJ2-7; 15 nucleotides line up with TRBD2. Germline V gives CDR1 SEHNR, CDR2 FQNEAQ (reference sequence). This CDR3 comprises 17 residues. J lost 2 bases, V lost 4 bases, and 6 bases had no gene match. The CDR3 is CASSSRRTSGGAYEQYF. The CDR3 nucleotides are TGTGCCAGCAGCTCTAGGAGGACTAGCGGGGGGGCCTACGAGCAGTACTTC.

Worth noting for this clone: Compared with germline, one end of the junction differs, possibly owing to a read error. V gene TRBV19 combines with J gene TRBJ1-5; 7 nucleotides align to TRBD1. Germline V gene data show CDR1 as LNHDA and CDR2 as SQIVND (reference sequence). CDR3 length: 13 residues. The CDR3 DNA reads as TGTGCCAGTAGTGTAGACAGGGTCAGAACCCAGCATTTT. Translated: CASSVDRVRTQHF.

The V gene is TRBV6-2 or TRBV6-3, the J gene TRBJ1-4, with D perhaps matching TRBD1 (6 bases). There are 18 residues in the CDR3. Trimming left V 2 bases short and J 0 bases short, with 16 bases between. CDR1 is MNHEY, CDR2 SVGEGT, per germline. CDR3 in DNA: TGTGCCAGCAGTTACCCAGGGACACCGCTCCCAACTAATGAAAAACTGTTTTTT. This sequence encodes CASSYPGTPLPTNEKLFF.

This rearrangement joins TRBV23-1 to TRBJ2-7; the match to TRBD1 covers 7 bases. TRBV23-1 is identified as an open reading frame with a role that is uncertain. The V gene end was trimmed by 0 bases and the J gene end by 0 bases; junction bases not matched to a gene: 11. This CDR3 is 18 amino acids long. CDR3 nucleotide sequence: TGCGCCAGCAGTCAATCGGCGGGTCTCGGGACAGACTCCTACGAGCAGTACTTC. It encodes CASSQSAGLGTDSYEQYF.

The CDR3 here is CSVEDRRGAFF. In nucleotides, the CDR3 is TGCAGCGTTGAGGATCGGCGAGGAGCTTTCTTT. The V call is TRBV29-1, the J call TRBJ1-1; D gene unclear. Germline-derived CDR1 and CDR2 are SQVTM and ANQGSEA. The CDR3 is 11 amino acids. V was trimmed by 3 bases and J by 10 bases, leaving 12 bases between them.

V gene TRBV6-5 combines with J gene TRBJ2-1, with TRBD2 as a possible D gene (5 bases). The ends were cut back, 4 bases at V and 9 bases at J, with 22 bases in the middle. The CDR3 contains 16 residues. Germline values: CDR1 MNHEY, CDR2 SVGAGI. The CDR3 sequence: CASSSARAARALEQFF. For the CDR3, the DNA is TGTGCCAGCAGTTCCGCCCGGGCCGCGAGGGCTCTTGAGCAGTTCTTC.

The rearrangement uses TRBV10-3 and TRBJ2-1; perhaps TRBD2 as D (5 bases). V was shortened by 0 bases and J by 8 bases, with 11 bases between the two germline ends. In germline, CDR1 is ENHRY, CDR2 SYGVKD. This CDR3 has 14 amino acids. DNA of the CDR3: TGTGCCATCAGTGAGTCGACGGGGATGGATGAGCAGTTCTTC. Residues: CAISESTGMDEQFF.

This clone was seen just once. CDR3 protein: CASSIRTGYSNQPQHF. CDR3 DNA: TGTGCCAGCAGCATCCGGACAGGATATAGCAATCAGCCCCAGCATTTT. V usage is TRBV5-5 and J usage is TRBJ1-5; 7 bases align to TRBD1. The CDR3 runs 16 residues. The germline V gene encodes CDR1 SGHKS and CDR2 YYEKEE (reference sequence). Unmatched junction bases numbered 7, after V lost 4 bases and J lost 0 bases.